This T cell receptor (beta chain) was identified in a study of blood T cell repertoires in COVID-19. V was shortened by 2 bases and J by 0 bases, with 9 bases between the two germline ends. The CDR3 totals 16 residues. CDR1 and CDR2 (germline): KGHDR, SFDVKD. TCRdb's table, derived via immunoSEQ multiplex PCR, lists solely in-frame clones and lacks some. The sample shows around 70,000 clones, approximately 79% of them seen only once. This sequence originates from a woman aged 45-59 years with acute or convalescent COVID-19. The sample consisted of peripheral blood. J is TRBJ2-2 and V is TRBV24-1, with D uncertain. In DNA, the CDR3 is TGTGCCACCAGTGATTCTGTCAGTTCGAACACCGGGGAGCTGTTTTTT. It is translated as CATSDSVSSNTGELFF.